This T cell receptor (beta chain) was sequenced for a study of cytomegalovirus exposure and HLA in healthy donors. Germline CDR1 KGHSH, CDR2 LQKENI. The CDR3 has 17 amino acids. V was trimmed by 2 bases and J by 4 bases, leaving 20 bases between them. Vbeta (60) and Jbeta (13) primers were used in the PCR. Sequenced by immunoSEQ multiplex PCR; TCRdb stores in-frame clones only, minus some. The repertoire holds roughly 200,000 clones, with 60% to 85% as singletons. Sample: PBMCs. The chain carries TRBV18 and TRBJ1-1, with D uncertain. The TCR sequence derives from a man between 35 and 55 years old in good health and CMV-seronegative. CDR3: CASSPVFRGSGVTEAFF. CDR3 nucleotides: TGTGCCAGCTCACCAGTTTTTCGCGGGAGTGGGGTCACTGAAGCTTTCTTT.